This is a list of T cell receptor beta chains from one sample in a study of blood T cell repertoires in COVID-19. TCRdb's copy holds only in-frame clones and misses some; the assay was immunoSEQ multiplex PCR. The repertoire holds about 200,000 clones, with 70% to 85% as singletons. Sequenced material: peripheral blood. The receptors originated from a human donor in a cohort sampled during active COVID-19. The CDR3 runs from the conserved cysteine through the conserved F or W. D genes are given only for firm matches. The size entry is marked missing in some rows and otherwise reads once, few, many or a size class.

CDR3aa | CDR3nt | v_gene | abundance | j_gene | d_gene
CASSLDRGYEQYF | TGCGCCAGCAGCTTAGACAGGGGCTACGAGCAGTACTTC | TRBV5-1 | - | TRBJ2-7 | TRBD1
CASSWGLAGGYNEQFF | TGTGCCAGCAGTTGGGGACTAGCGGGGGGATACAATGAGCAGTTCTTC | TRBV6-2/TRBV6-3 | - | TRBJ2-1 | TRBD2
CASSPGQLNEKLFF | TGTGCCAGCAGCCCTGGACAACTTAATGAAAAACTGTTTTTT | TRBV7-9 | - | TRBJ1-4 | -
CASSTPGDLQETQYF | TGTGCCAGCAGCACGCCCGGGGATCTACAAGAGACCCAGTACTTC | TRBV7-9 | - | TRBJ2-5 | -
CAIRPSDSSSYNEQFF | TGTGCCATCAGGCCTTCAGACTCGAGCTCCTACAATGAGCAGTTCTTC | TRBV10-3 | - | TRBJ2-1 | -
CASSRGRYQETQYF | TGCGCCAGCAGCCGGGGGAGATACCAAGAGACCCAGTACTTC | TRBV5-1 | - | TRBJ2-5 | -
CASSLELAGRKNIQYF | TGCGCCAGCAGCTTGGAACTAGCGGGGCGTAAAAACATTCAGTACTTC | TRBV5-1 | - | TRBJ2-4 | TRBD2
CASRLLALPLFTGELFF | TGTGCAAGTCGCTTGTTAGCCCTACCGCTGTTCACCGGGGAGCTGTTTTTT | TRBV12-2 | - | TRBJ2-2 | -
CASSLAPGKNTEAFF | TGCGCCAGCAGCTTGGCCCCGGGAAAGAACACTGAAGCTTTCTTT | TRBV5-1 | - | TRBJ1-1 | -
CASISRGSSYNEQFF | TGTGCCAGTATTAGCCGGGGAAGCTCCTACAATGAGCAGTTCTTC | TRBV19 | - | TRBJ2-1 | -
CAWRGTGNNEQFF | TGTGCCTGGAGAGGGACAGGGAACAATGAGCAGTTCTTC | TRBV30 | - | TRBJ2-1 | TRBD1
CASRDTGRYEKLFF | TGTGCCAGCAGAGACACAGGGCGATATGAAAAACTGTTTTTT | TRBV2 | - | TRBJ1-4 | -
CATSDPARGGTDTQYF | TGTGCCACCAGTGACCCAGCGAGAGGAGGCACAGATACGCAGTATTTT | TRBV24-1 | - | TRBJ2-3 | -
CASSEVAGGPREQYF | TGCGCCAGCAGTGAGGTAGCGGGAGGGCCGAGGGAGCAGTACTTC | TRBV10-2 | few | TRBJ2-7 | TRBD2
CASTGVAAKGETQYF | TGTGCCAGTACTGGAGTAGCGGCAAAAGGGGAGACCCAGTACTTC | TRBV19 | - | TRBJ2-5 | -